The 18 T cell receptor beta chains below come from one sample, sequenced in a study of cytomegalovirus exposure and HLA in healthy donors. A multiplex PCR was run with 60 Vbeta primers and 13 Jbeta primers. Method: immunoSEQ multiplex PCR; TCRdb's copy keeps in-frame clones and lacks some. The repertoire holds some 140,000 clones, with under 80% as singletons. The specimen was PBMCs. Receptors originate from a man between 18 and 35 years old in good health and CMV-seropositive.

CDR3 in DNA: TGCGCCAGCAGCCAAGGCCCCCTGGGGGGAACTAATGAAAAACTGTTTTTT. Amino acids: CASSQGPLGGTNEKLFF. The chain joins TRBV4-3 to TRBJ1-4; a weak D match, TRBD1 (5 bases). CDR3 length equals 17 residues. Germline lookup yields CDR1 LGHNA and CDR2 YSLEER. Trimming shortened V by 1 base and J by 1 base, and 13 bases separated the two germline ends.

V usage is TRBV7-2 and J usage is TRBJ1-5; tentative D call: TRBD1 (6 bases). Per germline, CDR1 SGHTA and CDR2 FQGNSA. Trimming removed 5 bases at V and 2 bases at J, with 7 bases between. This CDR3 region has 13 residues. The DNA for the CDR3 is TGTGCCAGCAGCCCAGGGGGCAATCAGCCCCAGCATTTT. It yields the protein CASSPGGNQPQHF.

The genes are TRBV28 and TRBJ1-2, with 7 positions matching TRBD1. The CDR3 sequence is 15 residues long. Unmatched junction bases numbered 9, after V lost 8 bases and J lost 0 bases. Germline-derived CDR1 and CDR2 are MDHEN and SYDVKM. The CDR3 bases are TGTGCCAGCCGTATACAGGGGACCGCTAACTATGGCTACACCTTC. This gives the protein CASRIQGTANYGYTF.

This clone has just a few counts. CDR3 sequence (DNA): TGTGCCAGCAGCTTAGGCGGGAGGGGATACGAGCAGTACTTC. As protein: CASSLGGRGYEQYF. V and J are TRBV27 and TRBJ2-7, with TRBD2 matching over 9 bases. V lost 6 bases, J lost 4 bases, and 7 bases stayed unmatched. CDR3 length equals 14 residues. Germline CDR1 reads MNHEY; CDR2 reads SMNVEV (reference sequence).

V gene TRBV6-1 combines with J gene TRBJ1-2, with 10 positions matching TRBD1. The trim removed 3 bases at V and 6 bases at J, leaving 19 bases unmatched. The CDR3 loop spans 19 amino acids. Germline V gives CDR1 MNHNS, CDR2 SASEGT. CDR3 in amino acids: CASSDLGGTGDQKGHGYTF. The CDR3 region has the DNA TGTGCCAGCAGTGATTTGGGCGGGACAGGGGACCAAAAAGGACATGGCTACACCTTC.

The chain joins TRBV5-1 to TRBJ2-5; 8 bases line up with TRBD1. This CDR3 has 16 residues. The germline gives CDR1 SGHRS, CDR2 YFSETQ. Losses at the gene ends were 3 bases for V and 2 bases for J; bases not matched to a gene: 9. The chain's CDR3 is CASSSGDRGKQETQYF. The CDR3 coding sequence is TGCGCCAGCAGCTCGGGTGACAGGGGCAAACAAGAGACCCAGTACTTC.

CDR3 nucleotide sequence: TGTGCCAGTAGTCCTGGGACAGGGGGCTCTGAAGCTTTCTTT. Its translation: CASSPGTGGSEAFF. The chain joins TRBV19 to TRBJ1-1, with TRBD1 matching 12 bases. Germline V lookup: CDR1 LNHDA, CDR2 SQIVND (reference sequence). CDR3 length: 14 amino acids. V was clipped by 5 bases and J by 6 bases; unmatched bases: 4. Drawing the rest from reference TRBV19 and TRBJ1-1, the complete variable domain is DGGITQSPKYLFRKEGQNVTLSCEQNLNHDAMYWYRQDPGQGLRLIYYSQIVNDFQKGDIAEGYSVSREKKESFPLTVTSAQKNPTAFYLCASSPGTGGSEAFFGQGTRLTVV.

The V and J genes are TRBV6-5 and TRBJ1-1; TRBD1 might be the D (5 bases). The CDR3 consists of 15 residues. The germline CDR1 and CDR2 sequences are MNHEY and SVGAGI. With 5 bases removed from V and 0 bases from J, the gap between germline ends came to 13 bases. The CDR3 loop reads CASSNRQSMNTEAFF. CDR3 in DNA: TGTGCCAGCAGTAACCGACAGAGCATGAACACTGAAGCTTTCTTT.

This chain uses TRBV9 with TRBJ2-3; possibly TRBD2 for D (5 bases). Trimming shortened V by 0 bases and J by 6 bases, and 11 bases separated the two germline ends. Germline loops: CDR1 SGDLS, CDR2 YYNGEE. The CDR3 is 14 amino acids. CDR3 residues: CASSVDEGWDTQYF. The CDR3 bases are TGTGCCAGCAGCGTAGATGAGGGTTGGGATACGCAGTATTTT.

This clone is a singleton in its sample. The chain joins TRBV12-5 to TRBJ2-5, with 10 positions matching TRBD2. With V trimmed by 8 bases and J by 5 bases, 17 bases remained unmatched. Germline V gene lookup returns CDR1 LGHNT and CDR2 FRNRAP. This CDR3 region has 17 residues. This chain's CDR3 is CASTPDPEAGGQETQYF. The CDR3 coding sequence is TGTGCTAGTACTCCCGACCCGGAAGCGGGGGGGCAGGAGACCCAGTACTTC.

The chain employs TRBV7-9 and TRBJ2-3, with 9 bases fitting TRBD2. Germline V lookup: CDR1 SEHNR, CDR2 FQNEAQ (reference sequence). Trimming removed 7 bases from V and 4 bases from J; junction bases left unmatched: 9. The CDR3 is 15 amino acids. CDR3 protein: CASTGLAEGADTQYF. The CDR3 region has the DNA TGTGCCAGCACGGGACTAGCTGAAGGGGCAGATACGCAGTATTTT.

The V gene is TRBV5-1, the J gene TRBJ2-7, with D unresolved. Trimming took off 1 base at V and 1 base at J, with 6 bases between the two ends. The CDR3 is made up of 13 amino acids. The germline gives CDR1 SGHRS, CDR2 YFSETQ. As DNA, the CDR3 is TGCGCCAGCAGCTTGACTGAATCCTACGAGCAGTACTTC. It yields the protein CASSLTESYEQYF.

The CDR3 loop is CAWSRRKQETQYF. The CDR3 DNA reads as TGTGCCTGGAGCCGGAGGAAACAAGAGACCCAGTACTTC. This chain links TRBV30 with TRBJ2-5; tentative D call: TRBD2 (5 bases). V was pared by 3 bases and J by 2 bases, with 10 bases between. Germline CDR1 and CDR2: GTSNPN and SVGIG (reference sequence). CDR3 size: 13 residues.

This chain links TRBV21-1 with TRBJ1-4. TRBV21-1 is labeled a pseudogene. This CDR3 comprises 14 residues. CDR3 nucleotides: TGTGCCAGCAGCAAAAAAGTTGAGGGAGAAAAACTGTTTTTT. Amino acid sequence: CASSKKVEGEKLFF.

The chain carries TRBV10-1 and TRBJ1-6; tentative D call: TRBD1 (6 bases). Germline V gene data show CDR1 as WNHNN and CDR2 as SYGVQD (reference sequence). Trimming cost V 3 bases and J 8 bases, with 14 bases left between them. The CDR3 consists of 15 residues. This CDR3 reads CASSELKGGYSPLHF. CDR3 nucleotide sequence: TGCGCCAGCAGTGAACTTAAAGGGGGTTATTCACCCCTCCACTTT.

The CDR3 region is CASSMLVAQAQDTQYF. The CDR3 DNA sequence: TGTGCCAGTAGTATGTTGGTAGCGCAGGCACAAGATACGCAGTATTTT. This chain connects TRBV19 to TRBJ2-3; maybe TRBD2 (5 bases). V was trimmed by 3 bases and J by 5 bases, leaving 18 bases between them. CDR1 is LNHDA and CDR2 is SQIVND in the germline V gene (reference sequence). The CDR3 is 16 amino acids. Variable domain in full (rest from reference TRBV19 and TRBJ2-3): DGGITQSPKYLFRKEGQNVTLSCEQNLNHDAMYWYRQDPGQGLRLIYYSQIVNDFQKGDIAEGYSVSREKKESFPLTVTSAQKNPTAFYLCASSMLVAQAQDTQYFGPGTRLTVL.

This chain uses TRBV13 with TRBJ2-7; 8 nucleotides match TRBD1. Per the germline V gene, CDR1 is PRHDT and CDR2 is FYEKMQ (reference sequence). With V trimmed by 4 bases and J by 6 bases, 5 bases remained unmatched. The CDR3 spans 13 residues. The CDR3: CASSWQGAAEQYF. The CDR3 DNA reads TGTGCCAGCAGCTGGCAGGGGGCGGCCGAGCAGTACTTC.

J is TRBJ2-1 and V is TRBV28; D gene uncertain. Germline lookup yields CDR1 MDHEN and CDR2 SYDVKM. The CDR3 contains 14 residues. The V gene lost 2 bases and the J gene lost 6 bases, with 11 bases spanning the gap. CDR3 in DNA: TGTGCCAGCAGTTTAGGAGTCCCTACCAATGAGCAGTTCTTC. As protein: CASSLGVPTNEQFF. The entire variable domain, with the rest obtained from reference TRBV28 and TRBJ2-1, is as follows: DVKVTQSSRYLVKRTGEKVFLECVQDMDHENMFWYRQDPGLGLRLIYFSYDVKMKEKGDIPEGYSVSREKKERFSLILESASTNQTSMYLCASSLGVPTNEQFFGPGTRLTVL.